The text below deals with one T cell receptor (beta chain). Its matching antigen is unknown. V dropped 6 bases and J dropped 3; count of bases not matched to a gene: 9. The CDR3 contains 15 residues. Germline V CDR1 and CDR2: SGHNT, YYREEE (reference sequence). These data are taken from a study of beta chain features in type 1 diabetes. As for the study in general: Analysis included around 110,000,000 sorted cells drawn from all samples. The study, taken as a whole, reports: Among type 1 diabetes patients, VDJ junctions had fewer insertions and more deletions. When Type 1 diabetes patients were examined, their TCRB CDR3s proved moderately but significantly shorter in all four CD4+ subsets.

All of the isolated RNA was reverse transcribed, so expressed TCRB transcripts were sequenced. Clones were sequenced by immunoSEQ multiplex PCR, and TCRdb holds only the in-frame ones, with some missing. Altogether roughly 340,000 clones are present, roughly 13% being singletons, with the ten largest covering 0.013% to 0.015%. The chain joins TRBV5-4 to TRBJ2-1; 7 bases map to TRBD2. Sequencing input: naive CD4+ T cells from blood. This receptor was taken from a young woman with type 1 diabetes. CDR3 bases: TGTGCCAGCACCATCGGGGGGACTCACTACAATGAGCAGTTCTTC. Translated: CASTIGGTHYNEQFF.